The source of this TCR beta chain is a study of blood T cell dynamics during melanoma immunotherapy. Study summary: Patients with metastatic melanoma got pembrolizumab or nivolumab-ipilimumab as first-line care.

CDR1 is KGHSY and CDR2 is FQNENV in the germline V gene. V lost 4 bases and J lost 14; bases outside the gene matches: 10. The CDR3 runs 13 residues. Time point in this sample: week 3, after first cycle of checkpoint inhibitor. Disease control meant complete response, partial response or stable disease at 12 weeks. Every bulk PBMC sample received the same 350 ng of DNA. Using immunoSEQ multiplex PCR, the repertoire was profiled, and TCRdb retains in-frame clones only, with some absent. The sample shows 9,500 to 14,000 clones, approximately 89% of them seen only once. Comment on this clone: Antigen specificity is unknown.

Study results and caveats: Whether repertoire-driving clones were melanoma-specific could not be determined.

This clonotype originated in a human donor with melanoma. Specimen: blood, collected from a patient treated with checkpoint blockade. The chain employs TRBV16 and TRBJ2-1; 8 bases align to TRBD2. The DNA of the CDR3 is TGTGCCAGCAGCCCCCGGGGGGGACCTCCAGAGTTCTTC. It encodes CASSPRGGPPEFF.